The 10 T cell receptor beta chains in this list originate from one sample, sequenced in a study of CD8+CD57+ T cells in acquired aplastic anemia. Whoever was chosen for sequencing had shown CD8+CD57+ cell expansion by flow cytometry. Genomic DNA, the template, was used for profiling of the TCR beta VDJ and CDR3. TCRdb independently ran MiXCR on the reads; one entry per CDR3 protein. The table records 400,000 to 600,000 distinct CDR3 sequences, around 33% of them present only once. The sample comprised sorted CD4+, CD8+, or CD8+CD57+ T cells (not recorded which) from PBMCs. These receptor sequences come from a human donor with aplastic anemia.

This clonotype has just a few counts. The V call is TRBV6-5, the J call TRBJ1-5; TRBD1 is a possible D gene (5 bases). The CDR3 sequence is 15 residues long. Looked up from germline, CDR1 is MNHEY and CDR2 is SVGAGI. V was trimmed by 4 bases and J by 4 bases, leaving 14 bases between them. The chain's CDR3 is CASSSGVSRNQPQHF. CDR3 DNA: TGTGCCAGCAGTTCGGGGGTTAGCCGAAATCAGCCCCAGCATTTT.

In its sample, this clonotype was seen many times. This CDR3 is CASRTSGRVEQFF. The DNA of the CDR3 is TGTGCCAGCAGGACTAGCGGGAGGGTTGAGCAGTTCTTC. The chain employs TRBV12-3 or TRBV12-4 and TRBJ2-1; 14 bases match TRBD2. The CDR3 runs to 13 residues. The V segment lost 6 bases and the J segment 9 bases; nucleotides outside the gene matches: 1.

The CDR3 DNA is TGTGCCAGCAGCTTAGGCAGCGTAACAGGGGGCGGCTACGAGCAGTACTTC. It translates to CASSLGSVTGGGYEQYF. The V call is TRBV5-4, the J call TRBJ2-7; 9 bases agree with TRBD1. This CDR3 has 17 residues. Germline lookup yields CDR1 SGHNT and CDR2 YYREEE (reference sequence). Trimming took 2 bases from V and 3 from J; bases not matched to a gene: 12.

This clonotype was recorded a few times. The CDR3 loop reads CATTETGGTDTQYF. The DNA for the CDR3 is TGTGCCACCACTGAGACGGGAGGGACAGATACGCAGTATTTT. The chain couples TRBV24-1 to TRBJ2-3, with TRBD2 identical over 8 bases. Germline assignment: CDR1 KGHDR and CDR2 SFDVKD. Germline trimming cut 8 bases from V and 3 bases from J; bases unmatched to any gene: 6. This CDR3 is 14 amino acids long.

The genes are TRBV11-3 and TRBJ2-5; 8 bases are shared with TRBD1. V dropped 4 bases and J dropped 5; count of bases not matched to a gene: 12. CDR3 length equals 16 residues. Germline values: CDR1 SGHNT, CDR2 YENEEA. The CDR3, as DNA: TGTGCCAGCAGCTACTCTGTAGACAGGGGCGGGGAGACCCAGTACTTC. Its protein is CASSYSVDRGGETQYF.

This chain uses TRBV2 with TRBJ1-3, with TRBD1 matching 7 bases. Trimming removed 6 bases from V and 7 bases from J; junction bases left unmatched: 3. This CDR3 is built from 12 residues. CDR1 SNHLY and CDR2 FYNNEI come from the germline V gene. The CDR3 region is CASRGQVNTIYF. The DNA of the CDR3 is TGTGCCAGCAGAGGACAGGTGAACACCATATATTTT.

This clonotype showed up just a few times. The V call is TRBV19, the J call TRBJ1-4, with D possibly TRBD1 on 6 matching bases. Germline V gene lookup returns CDR1 LNHDA and CDR2 SQIVND (reference sequence). Trimming removed 3 bases from V and 8 bases from J, with 10 bases in between. The CDR3 runs 13 residues. The CDR3 loop reads CASSIGGREKLFF. The CDR3 bases are TGTGCCAGTAGTATCGGGGGGCGCGAAAAACTGTTTTTT.

This clonotype was observed a handful of times. The chain joins TRBV11-1 to TRBJ2-1, with D hard to call. The CDR3 covers 14 residues. Germline CDR1 and CDR2: SGHAT and FQDESV (reference sequence). V dropped 7 bases and J dropped 4 bases, with 14 bases sitting between them. The CDR3, as DNA: TGTGCCAGCACCAAGGCCAGAGAATACAATGAGCAGTTCTTC. Residues: CASTKAREYNEQFF.

A word on this clonotype: The germline gene is not matched at one end of the junction; a read error may be the cause. This chain joins TRBV2 and TRBJ1-2; D is unresolved. Germline CDR1 reads SNHLY; CDR2 reads FYNNEI. CDR3 length equals 13 residues. Here the CDR3 DNA reads TGTGCCAGTAGTGAGAACAGAAACTATGGCTACACCTTC. Translating it yields CASSENRNYGYTF.

This clonotype was seen a few times. The gene calls are TRBV29-1 and TRBJ1-2; 8 bases map to TRBD1. The V segment lost 6 bases and the J segment 4 bases; nucleotides outside the gene matches: 13. The CDR3 totals 15 residues. The germline CDR1 and CDR2 sequences are SQVTM and ANQGSEA. The CDR3 protein is CSVAIGTGAFYGYTF. In nucleotides, the CDR3 is TGCAGCGTAGCTATCGGGACAGGAGCATTCTATGGCTACACCTTC.